A selection of T cell receptor beta chains follows, all from one sample in a study of T cell responses to AZD1222 COVID-19 vaccine. Profiling relied on immunoSEQ multiplex PCR, and the TCRdb table lists in-frame clones only, not all of them. The sample holds roughly 80,000 clones, roughly 90% seen once. This specimen consisted of peripheral blood, obtained on day 0 of AZD1222 vaccination. These receptors were obtained from an adult in good health. The CDR3 runs from the conserved cysteine through the conserved F or W.

cdr3_length	j_call	v_call	cdr3_aa
15	TRBJ1-1	TRBV7-9	CASSRSGRANTEAFF
13	TRBJ1-1	TRBV6-5	CASTFYEGGNAFF
17	TRBJ1-5	TRBV5-6	CASSLFGAQGLVQPQHF
11	TRBJ1-2	TRBV24-1	CATGRRYGYTF
14	TRBJ2-3	TRBV30	CAWRESGNTDTQYF
15	TRBJ1-1	TRBV27	CASSLSGVVDTEAFF
13	TRBJ1-1	TRBV6-5	CATSNSLNTEAFF
14	TRBJ1-1	TRBV18	CASSWSAVNTEAFF
17	TRBJ2-4	TRBV4-2	CASSQFFGQGTGNIQYF
14	TRBJ1-3	TRBV9	CASSSGVPGNTIYF
17	TRBJ2-1	TRBV7-2	CASSLTSGTSGTNEQFF
12	TRBJ1-1	TRBV5-1	CASSSGRGEAFF
15	TRBJ2-1	TRBV10-3	CAISEGTSGNNEQFF
14	TRBJ2-3	TRBV7-2	CASSLEGLVDTQYF
13	TRBJ2-1	TRBV5-1	CASSFRANNEQFF
14	TRBJ2-7	TRBV5-1	CASRTSESSYEQYF
12	TRBJ1-1	TRBV6-2/TRBV6-3	CASSRGQAEAFF
14	TRBJ2-5	TRBV6-6	CASSYSGGPETQYF
13	TRBJ1-1	TRBV28	CASTQGGEAEAFF
16	TRBJ2-5	TRBV29-1	CSVEDRGSGGWKTQYF
15	TRBJ1-3	TRBV9	CASSVMQGPGNTIYF
14	TRBJ1-1	TRBV11-1	CASSLDLAQSEAFF
14	TRBJ1-2	TRBV18	CASSPGQSRYGYTF
14	TRBJ2-7	TRBV27	CASSPVTGPYEQYF
15	TRBJ2-1	TRBV11-3	CASSQQLSGSNEQFF
16	TRBJ2-5	TRBV7-6	CASSSRDRGGQETQYF
15	TRBJ2-7	TRBV30	CAWSVQLAGPYEQYF
15	TRBJ1-2	TRBV18	CASSPQVVTAEGYTF
13	TRBJ1-6	TRBV6-5	CASRLQGNSPLHF
12	TRBJ1-2	TRBV2	CASSGDSYGYTF
14	TRBJ2-2	TRBV2	CASSEGANTGELFF
14	TRBJ2-7	TRBV9	CASSGGQGLDEQYF
17	TRBJ2-7	TRBV5-4	CASSPGTSGGLTYEQYF
15	TRBJ1-6	TRBV11-1	CASSLTGDRGPPLHF
15	TRBJ2-7	TRBV21-1	CASSTTRDRENKQYF
13	TRBJ1-3	TRBV30	CAWTAGPGNTIYF
16	TRBJ2-1	TRBV25-1	CASTAPGTSSGHEQFF
14	TRBJ1-4	TRBV2	CASSPGAGAEKLFF
16	TRBJ2-1	TRBV5-1	CASSLGPGTNYNEQFF
14	TRBJ2-3	TRBV24-1	CATSGVGPSDTQYF
14	TRBJ2-3	TRBV4-1	CASRLAQITDTQYF
15	TRBJ1-2	TRBV9	CASTPPGGAGYGYTF